This record covers a single TCR beta chain. Its specificity is unknown. The data were taken from a study of T cell repertoires in cytomegalovirus infection. Overall study context: Shared public TCR beta signatures pointed to both CMV infection and a matching HLA type.

Using its own MiXCR run on the reads, TCRdb lists one record per CDR3 protein. The repertoire has hundreds of thousands of distinct CDR3 sequences, about 29% of them found once; the top ten carry about 19%. This TCR derives from a human donor in good health (CMV status not recorded). Some clones in this sample may be carry-over from other donors' samples. The source was cultured PBMCs, collected from culture after CMV antigen stimulation.

DNA for the CDR3: TGTGCCAGTGTAGCCCGGACAGGGCCTGGAAACACCATATATTTT. It codes for CASVARTGPGNTIYF. V gene TRBV19 combines with J gene TRBJ1-3, with 8 bases identical to TRBD1. After removal of 8 bases from V and 2 bases from J, the junction contained 8 bases not matched to a gene. Germline loops: CDR1 LNHDA, CDR2 SQIVND (reference sequence). CDR3 size: 15 residues. The full variable domain, with the rest looked up from reference TRBV19 and TRBJ1-3, is DGGITQSPKYLFRKEGQNVTLSCEQNLNHDAMYWYRQDPGQGLRLIYYSQIVNDFQKGDIAEGYSVSREKKESFPLTVTSAQKNPTAFYLCASVARTGPGNTIYFGEGSWLTVV.